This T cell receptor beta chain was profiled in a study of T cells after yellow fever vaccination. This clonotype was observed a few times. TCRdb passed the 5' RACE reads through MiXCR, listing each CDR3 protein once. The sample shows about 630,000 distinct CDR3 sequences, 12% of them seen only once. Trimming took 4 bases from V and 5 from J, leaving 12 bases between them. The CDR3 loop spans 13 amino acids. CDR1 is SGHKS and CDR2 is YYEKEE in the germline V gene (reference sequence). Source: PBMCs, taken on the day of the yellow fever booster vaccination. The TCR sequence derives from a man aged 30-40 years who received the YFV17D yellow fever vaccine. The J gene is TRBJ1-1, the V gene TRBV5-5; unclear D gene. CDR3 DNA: TGTGCCAGCAGCCCGACACAACGGACTGAAGCTTTCTTT. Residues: CASSPTQRTEAFF.